This T cell receptor beta chain was identified during a study of control samples from healthy donors and cancer patients (dated by TCRdb to 2018 to 2021). With respect to this clone: This receptor's antigen is unknown. Base quality data are lacking; no much larger clone is found one base away.

The junction shows trimming of 0 bases on V and 0 bases on J, plus 9 bases between the germline ends. The germline V gene (reference sequence) yields WNHNN for CDR1 and SYGVQD for CDR2. From the cysteine up to the phenylalanine, the CDR3 has a length of 16 residues. Kept here is only the CDR3 DNA, which spans 48 bases and is read in frame from base 1. The method was the immunoSEQ multiplex PCR assay. The table comes from immuneACCESS by way of TCRdb, which keeps in-frame sequences with V and J called. Part of the clones is missing from these tables; in studies checked, under half for an unresolved V gene and the rest for unknown reasons. The sample yields around 90,000 clones; 85% were counted once. Together, the top ten hold 2.1% of the sample.

The sequenced sample consisted of blood. This clonotype was obtained from a woman in her forties in good health. This receptor chain uses TRBV10-1 and TRBJ2-1; the D gene is possibly TRBD2, with 5 bases matching. This receptor carries the CDR3 CASSESLGVSYNEQFF. The DNA sequence is given as TGCGCCAGCAGTGAGTCGCTGGGAGTCTCCTACAATGAGCAGTTCTTC.